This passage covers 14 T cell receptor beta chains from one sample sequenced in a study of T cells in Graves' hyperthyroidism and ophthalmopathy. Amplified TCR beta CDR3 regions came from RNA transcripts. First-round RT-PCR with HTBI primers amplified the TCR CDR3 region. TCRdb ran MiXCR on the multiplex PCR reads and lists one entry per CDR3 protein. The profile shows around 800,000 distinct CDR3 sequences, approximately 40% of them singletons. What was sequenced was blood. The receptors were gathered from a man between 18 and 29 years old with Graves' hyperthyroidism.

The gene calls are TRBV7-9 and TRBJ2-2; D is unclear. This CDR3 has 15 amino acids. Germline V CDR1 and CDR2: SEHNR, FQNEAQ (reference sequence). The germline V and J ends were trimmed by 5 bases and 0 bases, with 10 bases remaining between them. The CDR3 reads CASSRSDTNTGELFF. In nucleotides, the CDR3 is TGTGCCAGCAGCCGGAGCGATACGAACACCGGGGAGCTGTTTTTT.

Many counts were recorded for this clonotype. The CDR3 coding sequence is TGTGCCAGCAGTCTCGCCGGACAGGGTGAAGAGACCCAGTACTTC. Amino acid sequence: CASSLAGQGEETQYF. The V call is TRBV7-3, the J call TRBJ2-5; TRBD1 aligns across 8 bases. The germline CDR1 and CDR2 sequences are SGHTA and FQGTGA. The CDR3 is 15 residues long. Germline trimming cut 6 bases from V and 3 bases from J; bases unmatched to any gene: 9.

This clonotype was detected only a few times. The CDR3, as DNA: TGTGCCAGCAGTCCCGGACTAGCGTTAGCGGAGACCCAGTACTTC. Protein: CASSPGLALAETQYF. This chain joins TRBV12-3 or TRBV12-4 and TRBJ2-5, with TRBD2 matching 9 bases. This CDR3 has 15 residues. V was clipped by 5 bases and J by 5 bases; unmatched bases: 9.

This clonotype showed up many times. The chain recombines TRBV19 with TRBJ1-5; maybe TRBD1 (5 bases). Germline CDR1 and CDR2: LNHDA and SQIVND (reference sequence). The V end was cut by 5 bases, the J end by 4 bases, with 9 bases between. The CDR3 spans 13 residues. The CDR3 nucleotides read TGTGCCAGTAGTCCGAAGGGGAATCAGCCCCAGCATTTT. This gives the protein CASSPKGNQPQHF.

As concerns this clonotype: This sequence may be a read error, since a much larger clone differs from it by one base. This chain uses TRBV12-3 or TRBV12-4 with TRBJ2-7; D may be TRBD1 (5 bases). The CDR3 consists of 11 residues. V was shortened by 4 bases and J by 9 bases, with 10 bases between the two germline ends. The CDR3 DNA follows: TGTGCCAGCAGTTCAGGGCCCGGGCAGTACTTC. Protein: CASSSGPGQYF.

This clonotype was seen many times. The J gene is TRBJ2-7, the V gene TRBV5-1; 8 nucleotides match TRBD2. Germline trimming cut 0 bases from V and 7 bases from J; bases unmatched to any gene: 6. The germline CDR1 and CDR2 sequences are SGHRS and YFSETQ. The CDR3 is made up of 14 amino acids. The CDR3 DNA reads TGCGCCAGCAGCTTGGCCGGGGGGGCTCGGGAGCAGTACTTC. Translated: CASSLAGGAREQYF.

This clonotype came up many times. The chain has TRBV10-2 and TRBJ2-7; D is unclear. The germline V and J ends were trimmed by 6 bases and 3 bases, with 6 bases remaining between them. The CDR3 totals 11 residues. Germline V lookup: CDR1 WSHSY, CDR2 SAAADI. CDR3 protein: CASRTVYEQYF. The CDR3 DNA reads TGCGCCAGCAGGACCGTCTACGAGCAGTACTTC.

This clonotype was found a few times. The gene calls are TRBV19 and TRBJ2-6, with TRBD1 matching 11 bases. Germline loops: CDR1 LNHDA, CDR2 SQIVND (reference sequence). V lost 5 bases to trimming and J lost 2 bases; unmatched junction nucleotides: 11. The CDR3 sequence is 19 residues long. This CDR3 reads CASSGAPGQGATGANVLTF. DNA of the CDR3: TGTGCCAGTAGTGGGGCCCCTGGACAGGGGGCGACTGGGGCCAACGTCCTGACTTTC. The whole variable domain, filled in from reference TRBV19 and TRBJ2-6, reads DGGITQSPKYLFRKEGQNVTLSCEQNLNHDAMYWYRQDPGQGLRLIYYSQIVNDFQKGDIAEGYSVSREKKESFPLTVTSAQKNPTAFYLCASSGAPGQGATGANVLTFGAGSRLTVL.

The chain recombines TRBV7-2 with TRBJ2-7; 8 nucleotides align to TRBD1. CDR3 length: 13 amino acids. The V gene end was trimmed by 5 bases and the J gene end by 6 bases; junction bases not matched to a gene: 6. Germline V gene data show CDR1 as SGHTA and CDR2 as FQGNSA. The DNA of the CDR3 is TGTGCCAGCAGCGCCGGACAGGGTCGCGAGCAGTACTTC. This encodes CASSAGQGREQYF.

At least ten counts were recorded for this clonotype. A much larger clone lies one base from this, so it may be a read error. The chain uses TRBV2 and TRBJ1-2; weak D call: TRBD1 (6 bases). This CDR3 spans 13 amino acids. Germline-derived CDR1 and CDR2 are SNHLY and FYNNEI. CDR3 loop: CASRAGQTYSYTF. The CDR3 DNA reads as TGTGCCAGCAGGGCCGGACAGACCTATAGCTACACCTTC.

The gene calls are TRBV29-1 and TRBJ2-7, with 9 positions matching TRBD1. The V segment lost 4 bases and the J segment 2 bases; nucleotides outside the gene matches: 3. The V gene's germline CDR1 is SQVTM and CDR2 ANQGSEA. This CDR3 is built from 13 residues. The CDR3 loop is CSVVQGAPYEQYF. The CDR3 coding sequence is TGCAGCGTTGTACAGGGGGCACCCTACGAGCAGTACTTC.

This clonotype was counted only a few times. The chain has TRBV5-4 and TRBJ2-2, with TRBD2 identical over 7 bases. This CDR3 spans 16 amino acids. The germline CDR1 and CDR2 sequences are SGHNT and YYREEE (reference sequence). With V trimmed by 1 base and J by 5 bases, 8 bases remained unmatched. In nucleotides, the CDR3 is TGTGCCAGCAGCTTGCGAGGACTAGGAGGTACCGGGGAGCTGTTTTTT. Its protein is CASSLRGLGGTGELFF.

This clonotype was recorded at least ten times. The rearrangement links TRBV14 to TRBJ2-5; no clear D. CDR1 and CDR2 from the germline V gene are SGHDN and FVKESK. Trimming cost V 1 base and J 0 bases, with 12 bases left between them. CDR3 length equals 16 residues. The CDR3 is CASSQATTAYQETQYF. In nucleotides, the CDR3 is TGTGCCAGCAGCCAAGCAACGACCGCGTACCAAGAGACCCAGTACTTC.

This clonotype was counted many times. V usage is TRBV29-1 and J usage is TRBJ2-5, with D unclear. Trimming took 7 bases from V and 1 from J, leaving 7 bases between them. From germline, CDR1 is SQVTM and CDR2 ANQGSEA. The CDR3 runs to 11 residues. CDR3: CSGRLQETQYF. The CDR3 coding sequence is TGCAGCGGGCGTCTCCAAGAGACCCAGTACTTC.